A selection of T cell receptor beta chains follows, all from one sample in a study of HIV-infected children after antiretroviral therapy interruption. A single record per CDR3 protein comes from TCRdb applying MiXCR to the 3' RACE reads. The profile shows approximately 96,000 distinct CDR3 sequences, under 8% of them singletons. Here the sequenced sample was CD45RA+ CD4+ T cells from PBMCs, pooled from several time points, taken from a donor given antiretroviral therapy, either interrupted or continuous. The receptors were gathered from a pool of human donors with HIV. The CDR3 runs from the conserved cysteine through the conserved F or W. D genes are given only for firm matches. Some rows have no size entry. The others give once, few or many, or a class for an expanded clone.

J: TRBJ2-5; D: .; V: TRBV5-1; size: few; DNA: TGCGCCAGCAGCTTGGCCCTAGTCATGGAGACCCAGTACTTC; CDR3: CASSLALVMETQYF
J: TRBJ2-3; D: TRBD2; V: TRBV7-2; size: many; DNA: TGTGCCAGCAGCTTAGGGGGCGGGGGAAGCACAGATACGCAGTATTTT; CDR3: CASSLGGGGSTDTQYF
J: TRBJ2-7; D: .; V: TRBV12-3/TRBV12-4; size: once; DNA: TGTGCCAGCAGTCCCCAAACTGAAGCCTACGAGCAGTACTTC; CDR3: CASSPQTEAYEQYF
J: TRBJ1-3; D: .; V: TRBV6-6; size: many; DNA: TGTGCCAGCAGTCACTCGAATCTTTGGACGGCTGGAAACACCATATATTTT; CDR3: CASSHSNLWTAGNTIYF
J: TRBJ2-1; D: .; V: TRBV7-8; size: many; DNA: TGTGCCAGCAGCTTAGATTCTATGAGGGGGTTCTTC; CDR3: CASSLDSMRGFF
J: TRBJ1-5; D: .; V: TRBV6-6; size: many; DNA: TGTGCCAGCAGTTATTCCCGGCAGGGTCTAGTGGGCAATCAGCCCCAGCATTTT; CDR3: CASSYSRQGLVGNQPQHF
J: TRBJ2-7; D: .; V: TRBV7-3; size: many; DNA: TGTGCCAGCAGCCCCGATTCGGGACCAACCTACGAGCAGTACTTC; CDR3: CASSPDSGPTYEQYF
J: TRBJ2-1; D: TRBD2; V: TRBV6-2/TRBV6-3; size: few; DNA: TGTGCCAGCACCGGACCGGGACTAGCGGGGGTAAAGCAGTTCTTC; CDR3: CASTGPGLAGVKQFF
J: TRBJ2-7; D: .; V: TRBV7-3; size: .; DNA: TGTGCCAGCAGCTTCGAATCGGGAAGAGAGCAGTACTTC; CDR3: CASSFESGREQYF
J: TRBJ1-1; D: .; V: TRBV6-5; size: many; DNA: TGTGCCAGCAGTTATCGCTTCGAAGCTTTCTTT; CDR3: CASSYRFEAFF
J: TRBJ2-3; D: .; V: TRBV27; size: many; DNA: TGTGCCAGCGGTTTTGATACGCAGTATTTT; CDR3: CASGFDTQYF
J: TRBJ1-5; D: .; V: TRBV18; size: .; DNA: TGTGCCAGCTCTCGGCGGCGGGGGAGCAATCAGCCCCAGCATTTT; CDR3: CASSRRRGSNQPQHF
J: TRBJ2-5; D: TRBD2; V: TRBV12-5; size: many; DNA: TGTGCTAGTGGTCAGAAGCTAGCGGGGGTCCAAGAGACCCAGTACTTC; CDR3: CASGQKLAGVQETQYF
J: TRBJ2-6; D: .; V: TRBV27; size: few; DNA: TGTGCCAGCAGTTTATACCCCGGGACTTTAGGGGCCAACGTCCTGACTTTC; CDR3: CASSLYPGTLGANVLTF
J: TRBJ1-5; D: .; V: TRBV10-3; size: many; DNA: TGTGCCATCAGTGAGTCAACAGGCAATCAGCCCCAGCATTTT; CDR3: CAISESTGNQPQHF
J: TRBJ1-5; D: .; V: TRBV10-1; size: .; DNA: TGCGCCAGCAAGCAGGGTGATACGAGCAATCAGCCCCAGCATTTT; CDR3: CASKQGDTSNQPQHF
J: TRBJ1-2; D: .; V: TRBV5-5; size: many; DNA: TGTGCCAGCAGCTTGGGACCCCTCTATGGCTACACCTTC; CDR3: CASSLGPLYGYTF
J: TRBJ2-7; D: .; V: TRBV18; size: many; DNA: TGTGCCAGCTCAGCCCGGGACGGGCTGGGTAAGCAGTACTTC; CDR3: CASSARDGLGKQYF
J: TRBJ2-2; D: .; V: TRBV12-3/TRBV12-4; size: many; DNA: TGTGCCAGCAGCTCCGTGGGGTCGGCGGACAAACCATTAAACACCGGGGAGCTGTTTTTT; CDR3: CASSSVGSADKPLNTGELFF
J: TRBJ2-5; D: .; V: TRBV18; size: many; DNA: TGTGCCAGCTCACCGCCGACAGGACCTCAAGAGACCCAGTACTTC; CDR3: CASSPPTGPQETQYF
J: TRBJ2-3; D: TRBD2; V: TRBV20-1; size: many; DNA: TGCAGTCGAACCTCGGGGACTAGCGGGAGGTCAGATACGCAGTATTTT; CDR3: CSRTSGTSGRSDTQYF
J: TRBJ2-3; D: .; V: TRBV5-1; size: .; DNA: TGCGCCAGCAGCTTGGCTGGACGAGATACGCAGTATTTT; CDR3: CASSLAGRDTQYF
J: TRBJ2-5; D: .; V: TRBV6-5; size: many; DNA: TGTGCCAGCGGGACCCCAGAGACCCAGTACTTC; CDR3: CASGTPETQYF
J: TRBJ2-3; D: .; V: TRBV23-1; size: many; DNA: TGCGCCAGCAGTCCCCTAAGCACAGATACGCAGTATTTT; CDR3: CASSPLSTDTQYF
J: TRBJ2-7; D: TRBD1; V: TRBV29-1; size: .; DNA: TGCAGCGCTGAGGGACAGACCTACGAGCAGTACTTC; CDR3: CSAEGQTYEQYF
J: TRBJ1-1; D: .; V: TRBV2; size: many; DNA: TGTGCCAGCACGGGGCAGACCTTTGCCACTGAAGCTTTCTTT; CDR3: CASTGQTFATEAFF
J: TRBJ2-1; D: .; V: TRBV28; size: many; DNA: TGTGCCAGCAGTTTTGCAAATGAGCAGTTCTTC; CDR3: CASSFANEQFF
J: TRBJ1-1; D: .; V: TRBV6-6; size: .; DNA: TGTGCCAGCAGTCCACGGAGGGGGGCGAGGACTGAAGCTTTCTTT; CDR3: CASSPRRGARTEAFF
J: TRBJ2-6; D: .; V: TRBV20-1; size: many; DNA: TGCAGTGCTAGCCCTGGGGCCAACGTCCTGACTTTC; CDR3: CSASPGANVLTF
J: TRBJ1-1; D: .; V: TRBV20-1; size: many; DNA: TGCAGTGCTAGTTGGGCAGGAGCTTTGAACACTGAAGCTTTCTTT; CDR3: CSASWAGALNTEAFF
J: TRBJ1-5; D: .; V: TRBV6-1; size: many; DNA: TGTGCCAGCAGTCGAGACGGATCCAATCAGCCCCAGCATTTT; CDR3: CASSRDGSNQPQHF
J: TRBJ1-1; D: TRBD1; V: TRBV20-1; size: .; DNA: TGCAGTGCTACCGGGGGACAGATTAACACTGAAGCTTTCTTT; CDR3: CSATGGQINTEAFF
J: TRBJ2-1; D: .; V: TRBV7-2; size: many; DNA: TGTGCCAGCAGCCCCCCGGGTCGCGGAGTCCACAATGAGCAGTTCTTC; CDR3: CASSPPGRGVHNEQFF
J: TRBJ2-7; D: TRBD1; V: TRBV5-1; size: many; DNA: TGCGCCAGCAGATTGGCCGCAGGACAGGGGGACGAGCAGTACTTC; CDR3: CASRLAAGQGDEQYF
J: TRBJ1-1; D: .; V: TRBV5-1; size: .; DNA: TGCGCCAGCAGCTTGGTTTGGAACACTGAAGCTTTCTTT; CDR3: CASSLVWNTEAFF
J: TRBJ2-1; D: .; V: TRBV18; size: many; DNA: TGTGCCAGCTCACCACCGGCGTCGGGCCATGAGCAGTTCTTC; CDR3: CASSPPASGHEQFF